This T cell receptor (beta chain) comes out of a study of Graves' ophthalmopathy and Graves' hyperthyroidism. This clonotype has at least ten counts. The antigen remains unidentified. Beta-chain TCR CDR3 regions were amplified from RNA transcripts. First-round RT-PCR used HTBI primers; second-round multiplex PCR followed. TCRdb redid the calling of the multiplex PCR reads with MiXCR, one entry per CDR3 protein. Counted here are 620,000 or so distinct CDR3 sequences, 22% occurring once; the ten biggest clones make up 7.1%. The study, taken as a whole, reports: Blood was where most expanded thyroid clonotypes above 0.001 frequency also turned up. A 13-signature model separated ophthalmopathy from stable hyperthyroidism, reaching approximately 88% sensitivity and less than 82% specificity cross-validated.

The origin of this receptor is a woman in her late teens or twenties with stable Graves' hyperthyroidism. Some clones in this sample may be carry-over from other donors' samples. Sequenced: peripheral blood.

This CDR3 is CSALQENTEAFF. The DNA of the CDR3 is TGCAGCGCCCTACAAGAGAACACTGAAGCTTTCTTT. The rearrangement uses TRBV29-1 and TRBJ1-1; D not certain. The length of the CDR3 is 12 residues. The V gene lost 7 bases and the J gene lost 1 base, with 10 bases spanning the gap. Germline values: CDR1 SQVTM, CDR2 ANQGSEA.